The rows below give T cell receptor beta chains drawn from one sample of a study of T cells in Graves' hyperthyroidism and ophthalmopathy. One entry per CDR3 protein, called by TCRdb with MiXCR from the multiplex PCR reads. In the table there are 350,000 to 400,000 distinct CDR3 sequences, about 18% of which are singletons. The sample comprised blood. These receptors all stem from a young man with Graves' ophthalmopathy. CDR3s include the opening cysteine and the closing phenylalanine or tryptophan. D genes are given only for firm matches. Only part of the rows carry a size: once, few, many, or a class if the clone is expanded.

clone_size,v_call,j_call,d_call,cdr3_aa,cdr3_nt
-,TRBV28,TRBJ2-3,-,CASTHGKNTQYF,TGTGCCAGCACCCACGGAAAAAATACGCAGTATTTT
many,TRBV18,TRBJ1-2,-,CASSPSPGDSGYTF,TGTGCCAGCTCACCTTCCCCAGGGGATAGTGGCTACACCTTC
many,TRBV28,TRBJ2-7,TRBD1,CASRMTSGQVSYEQYF,TGTGCCAGCAGGATGACGTCCGGACAGGTCTCCTACGAGCAGTACTTC
-,TRBV19,TRBJ2-3,-,CASSIQSSFDTQYF,TGTGCCAGTAGTATACAGTCCTCGTTCGATACGCAGTATTTT
-,TRBV7-2,TRBJ2-5,TRBD1,CASSLHGTGWGTQYF,TGTGCCAGCAGCCTCCACGGGACAGGGTGGGGGACCCAGTACTTC
many,TRBV11-3,TRBJ2-3,-,CASSASTLTGIDTQYF,TGTGCCAGCAGCGCCTCGACCCTTACGGGGATAGATACGCAGTATTTT
-,TRBV19,TRBJ2-1,-,CASSMTSFGEQFF,TGTGCCAGTAGTATGACTAGTTTCGGTGAGCAGTTCTTC
many,TRBV28,TRBJ2-1,-,CASSRLSYNEQFF,TGTGCCAGCAGTAGGCTAAGCTACAATGAGCAGTTCTTC
many,TRBV6-1,TRBJ2-1,-,CASSGGAFYNEQFF,TGTGCCAGCAGTGGGGGGGCCTTCTACAATGAGCAGTTCTTC
once,TRBV28,TRBJ1-1,-,CASSLYSMSYNTEAFF,TGTGCCAGCAGTTTATACAGTATGAGTTATAACACTGAAGCTTTCTTT
many,TRBV12-3/TRBV12-4,TRBJ1-2,-,CASSRDGDGYTF,TGTGCCAGCAGCAGGGACGGGGATGGCTACACCTTC
few,TRBV13,TRBJ2-7,-,CASSPPLRRSYEQYF,TGTGCCAGCAGCCCCCCACTCAGGCGATCCTACGAGCAGTACTTC
few,TRBV5-4,TRBJ2-1,TRBD1,CASSPERGPRDEQFF,TGTGCCAGCAGCCCTGAAAGGGGGCCCCGGGATGAGCAGTTCTTC
-,TRBV12-3/TRBV12-4,TRBJ2-1,-,CASREQGGAYNEQFF,TGTGCCAGCAGGGAACAGGGGGGGGCCTACAATGAGCAGTTCTTC
many,TRBV6-6,TRBJ1-2,-,CASSYSGRNYGYTF,TGTGCCAGCAGTTACTCTGGACGGAACTATGGCTACACCTTC
many,TRBV12-3/TRBV12-4,TRBJ1-5,-,CASKGTSLKHF,TGTGCCAGCAAAGGGACATCCCTTAAGCATTTT
-,TRBV19,TRBJ1-3,TRBD1,CASSPGDRRSGNTIYF,TGTGCCAGTAGTCCGGGGGACAGGCGCTCTGGAAACACCATATATTTT
many,TRBV11-2,TRBJ2-1,TRBD1,CASGQGDYNEQFF,TGTGCCAGCGGACAGGGTGACTACAATGAGCAGTTCTTC
few,TRBV7-8,TRBJ1-5,-,CASSFSQSNQPQHF,TGTGCCAGCAGCTTCTCTCAAAGCAATCAGCCCCAGCATTTT
-,TRBV12-3/TRBV12-4,TRBJ2-2,-,CASSQSKSRGNTGELFF,TGTGCCAGCAGCCAATCGAAGTCGCGGGGGAACACCGGGGAGCTGTTTTTT
few,TRBV20-1,TRBJ1-2,TRBD1,CSARVRDRGYGYTF,TGCAGTGCTAGAGTAAGGGACAGGGGGTATGGCTACACCTTC
few,TRBV14,TRBJ2-7,-,CASSQDSWSPSLHEQYF,TGTGCCAGCAGCCAAGATTCCTGGTCCCCCTCTCTCCACGAGCAGTACTTC
many,TRBV20-1,TRBJ2-3,-,CSPAPSTDTQYF,TGCAGTCCTGCCCCTAGCACAGATACGCAGTATTTT
few,TRBV28,TRBJ1-1,-,CASTQRGRAFF,TGTGCCAGCACCCAAAGGGGGAGAGCTTTCTTT
few,TRBV6-5,TRBJ2-3,-,CASSYYSTDTQYF,TGTGCCAGCAGTTACTACAGCACAGATACGCAGTATTTT
many,TRBV27,TRBJ2-7,-,CASSLWEGVGEQYF,TGTGCCAGCAGTTTGTGGGAGGGGGTGGGTGAGCAGTACTTC
-,TRBV14,TRBJ2-4,-,CASSQPGAGGNIQYF,TGTGCCAGCAGTCAGCCAGGGGCCGGAGGGAACATTCAGTACTTC
many,TRBV7-8,TRBJ1-6,TRBD1,CASNKGEGAYYNSPLHF,TGTGCCAGCAACAAAGGCGAGGGGGCCTACTATAATTCACCCCTCCACTTT
-,TRBV4-1,TRBJ1-2,-,CASSQDESSGDYGYTF,TGCGCCAGCAGCCAAGATGAAAGTTCGGGGGACTATGGCTACACCTTC
many,TRBV6-1,TRBJ1-5,-,CASSHGGRRFYSNQPQHF,TGTGCCAGCAGCCACGGGGGCAGACGCTTTTATAGCAATCAGCCCCAGCATTTT
few,TRBV27,TRBJ2-2,-,CASSLQPGPEELFF,TGTGCCAGCAGTTTACAGCCAGGTCCCGAGGAGCTGTTTTTT
many,TRBV5-1,TRBJ1-1,TRBD1,CASVQGQEDTEAFF,TGCGCCAGCGTGCAAGGACAGGAGGACACTGAAGCTTTCTTT
few,TRBV20-1,TRBJ2-2,-,CSAPSNTGELFF,TGCAGTGCCCCATCTAACACCGGGGAGCTGTTTTTT
-,TRBV2,TRBJ2-1,TRBD2,CASSEEAGAFSNEQFF,TGTGCCAGCAGTGAAGAAGCGGGGGCCTTCTCAAATGAGCAGTTCTTC
-,TRBV18,TRBJ1-2,-,CASSPNAQGARGYTF,TGTGCCAGCTCCCCTAACGCACAGGGTGCACGGGGCTACACCTTC
many,TRBV6-1,TRBJ2-1,TRBD1,CASRPGQGTPGQFF,TGTGCCAGCAGGCCGGGACAGGGGACTCCTGGACAGTTCTTC
many,TRBV12-3/TRBV12-4,TRBJ2-7,TRBD1,CASRKAGQGWNEQYF,TGTGCCAGCAGAAAAGCGGGACAGGGGTGGAACGAGCAGTACTTC
few,TRBV29-1,TRBJ2-1,-,CSVVVGLDEQFF,TGCAGCGTTGTTGTGGGTTTAGATGAGCAGTTCTTC
-,TRBV28,TRBJ1-3,-,CASSLKVISGNTIYF,TGTGCCAGCAGTTTAAAGGTGATCTCTGGAAACACCATATATTTT
-,TRBV7-9,TRBJ2-1,-,CASSRAAVYYNEQLF,TGTGCCAGCAGCAGAGCAGCGGTTTACTACAATGAGCAGCTCTTC
many,TRBV20-1,TRBJ1-1,-,CSAKVTRGTEAFF,TGCAGTGCCAAGGTCACCCGAGGCACTGAAGCTTTCTTT
-,TRBV10-2,TRBJ2-1,TRBD2,CASSASGGAINEQFF,TGCGCCAGCAGTGCCAGCGGGGGGGCCATAAATGAGCAGTTCTTC
many,TRBV5-1,TRBJ1-1,-,CASSLIPGLNTEAFF,TGCGCCAGCAGCTTGATCCCGGGTCTGAACACTGAAGCTTTCTTT
many,TRBV5-6,TRBJ2-5,-,CASSLQLQETQYF,TGTGCCAGCAGCCTACAGCTCCAAGAGACCCAGTACTTC
few,TRBV20-1,TRBJ1-2,-,CSASRQPDVANYGYTF,TGCAGTGCTAGTCGACAGCCCGACGTAGCTAACTATGGCTACACCTTC
few,TRBV10-3,TRBJ1-4,TRBD1,CAISPGTGNNEKLFF,TGTGCCATCAGTCCCGGGACAGGAAATAATGAAAAACTGTTTTTT
-,TRBV24-1,TRBJ1-1,TRBD1,CATRKWDRGLEAFF,TGTGCCACCAGAAAGTGGGACAGGGGGCTTGAAGCTTTCTTT
-,TRBV4-1,TRBJ1-1,-,CASSLNGRENTEAFF,TGCGCCAGCAGCCTCAACGGCAGGGAGAACACTGAAGCTTTCTTT